The sample holds a few counts of the clone carrying this T cell receptor (beta chain). J lost 6 bases, V lost 1 base, and 7 bases had no gene match. The germline gives CDR1 LGHNA, CDR2 YSLEER. This CDR3 spans 16 amino acids. The source of the sample is a study of molecular identifiers for immune sequencing clone quantification. TCRdb independently ran MiXCR on the PCR reads; one entry per CDR3 protein. The table lists some 680,000 distinct CDR3 sequences, about 25% of them singletons. The sample consisted of naive CD8+ T cells from blood, with Jurkat cell RNA spiked in. Subset specified: FACS-sorted CD8+CD4-CCR7+CD45RA+ naive T cells. The chain couples TRBV4-3 to TRBJ2-7; 12 bases align to TRBD1. The source is a human donor in good health. Some libraries in this study had Jurkat cell RNA spiked in. As DNA, the CDR3 is TGCGCCAGCAGCCAAGGGCTGGGACAGGGGGCATTCGAGCAGTACTTC. This gives the protein CASSQGLGQGAFEQYF.